This T cell receptor beta chain stems from a study of cytomegalovirus exposure and HLA in healthy donors. Study outcomes and limitations: The investigators catalogued some 160 TCR beta chains as cytomegalovirus-associated. The classifier reportedly diagnosed cytomegalovirus status with high sensitivity and specificity. In a later analysis, several top co-occurrence clusters appeared linked to parvovirus B19, influenza, CMV and Epstein-Barr virus. A likely sequencing artifact accounted for one observed cluster of highly shared sequence variants.

The study ran its PCR with 60 Vbeta and 13 Jbeta primers. Sequenced by immunoSEQ multiplex PCR; TCRdb stores in-frame clones only, minus some. The sample comprises more than 150,000 clones, approximately 78% of which are singletons, and more than 1.4% rests with the top ten. The germline V and J ends were trimmed by 5 bases and 7 bases, with 14 bases remaining between them. The CDR3 is 13 amino acids. The germline CDR1 and CDR2 sequences are SGHNT and YENEEA. This clone occurred once. The antigen remains undetermined. The sequence derives from a male donor in good health and CMV-seronegative. The chain links TRBV11-3 to TRBJ2-5, with a possible D match to TRBD2 (7 bases). Sample: PBMCs. This CDR3 is CASSPGGPGTQYF. The CDR3 DNA reads as TGTGCCAGCAGCCCGGGGGGCCCCGGGACCCAGTACTTC.